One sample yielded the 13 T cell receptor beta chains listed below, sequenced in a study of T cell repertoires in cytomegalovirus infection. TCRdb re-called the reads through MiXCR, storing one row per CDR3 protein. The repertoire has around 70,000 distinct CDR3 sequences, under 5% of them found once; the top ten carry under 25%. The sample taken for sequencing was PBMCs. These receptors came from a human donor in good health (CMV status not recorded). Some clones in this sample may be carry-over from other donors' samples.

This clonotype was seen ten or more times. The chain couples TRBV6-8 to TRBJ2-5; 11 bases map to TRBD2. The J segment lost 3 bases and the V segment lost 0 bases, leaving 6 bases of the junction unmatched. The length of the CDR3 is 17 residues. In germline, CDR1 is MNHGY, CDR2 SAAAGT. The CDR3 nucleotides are TGTGCCAGCAGTTACTCGAGGAGGGGACTAGCGGAAGAGACCCAGTACTTC. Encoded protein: CASSYSRRGLAEETQYF.

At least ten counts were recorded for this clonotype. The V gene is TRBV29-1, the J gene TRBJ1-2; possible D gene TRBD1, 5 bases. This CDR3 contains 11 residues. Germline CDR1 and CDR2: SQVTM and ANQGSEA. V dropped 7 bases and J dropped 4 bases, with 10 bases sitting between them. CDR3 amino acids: CSATGAYGYTF. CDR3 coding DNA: TGCAGCGCTACTGGGGCCTATGGCTACACCTTC.

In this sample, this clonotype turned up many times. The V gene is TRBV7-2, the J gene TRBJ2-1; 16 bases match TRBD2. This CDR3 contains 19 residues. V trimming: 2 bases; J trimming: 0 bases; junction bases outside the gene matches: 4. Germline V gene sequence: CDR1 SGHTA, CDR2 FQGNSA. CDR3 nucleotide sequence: TGTGCCAGCAGCTTACGGGGGACTAGCGGGGGGGCCTCCTACAATGAGCAGTTCTTC. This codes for CASSLRGTSGGASYNEQFF.

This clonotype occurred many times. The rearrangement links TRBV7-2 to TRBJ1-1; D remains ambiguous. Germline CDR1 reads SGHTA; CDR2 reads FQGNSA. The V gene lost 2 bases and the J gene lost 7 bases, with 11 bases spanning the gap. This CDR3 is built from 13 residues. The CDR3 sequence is CASSLTTLYEAFF. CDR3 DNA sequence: TGTGCCAGCAGCTTAACGACACTTTATGAAGCTTTCTTT.

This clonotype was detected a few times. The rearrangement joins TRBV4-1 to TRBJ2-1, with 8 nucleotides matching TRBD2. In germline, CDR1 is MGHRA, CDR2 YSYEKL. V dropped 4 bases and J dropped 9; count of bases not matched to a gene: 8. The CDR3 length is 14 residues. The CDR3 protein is CASSPRVAGFEQFF. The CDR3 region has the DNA TGCGCCAGCAGCCCCCGGGTAGCGGGATTTGAGCAGTTCTTC.

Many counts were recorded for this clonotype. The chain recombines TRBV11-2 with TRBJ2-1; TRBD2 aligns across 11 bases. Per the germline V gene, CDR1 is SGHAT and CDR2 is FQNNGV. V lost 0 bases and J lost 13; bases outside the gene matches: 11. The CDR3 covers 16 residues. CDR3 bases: TGTGCCAGCAGCTTAGAAGGAGGACTAGCGGGCGCCAAACAGTTCTTC. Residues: CASSLEGGLAGAKQFF.

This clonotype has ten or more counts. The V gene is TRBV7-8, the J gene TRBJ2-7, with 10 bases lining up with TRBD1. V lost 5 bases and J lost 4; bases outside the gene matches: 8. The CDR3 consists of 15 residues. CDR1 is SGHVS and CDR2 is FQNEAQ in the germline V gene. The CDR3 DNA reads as TGTGCCAGCAGCGCCGGACAGGGGGAGTTTTACGAGCAGTACTTC. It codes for CASSAGQGEFYEQYF.

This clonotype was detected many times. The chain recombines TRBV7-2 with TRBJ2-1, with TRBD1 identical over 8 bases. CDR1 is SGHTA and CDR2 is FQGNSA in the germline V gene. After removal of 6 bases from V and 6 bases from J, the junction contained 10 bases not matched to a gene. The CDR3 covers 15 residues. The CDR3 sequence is CASSYGTGLFNEQFF. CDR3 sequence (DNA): TGTGCCAGCAGTTACGGGACAGGCCTTTTCAATGAGCAGTTCTTC.

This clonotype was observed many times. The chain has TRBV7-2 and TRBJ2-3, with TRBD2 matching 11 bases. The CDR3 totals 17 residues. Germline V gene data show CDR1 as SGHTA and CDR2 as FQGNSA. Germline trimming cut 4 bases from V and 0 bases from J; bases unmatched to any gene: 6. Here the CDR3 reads CASSSRLAGSSTDTQYF. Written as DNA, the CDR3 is TGTGCCAGCAGCTCCAGACTAGCGGGGTCTAGCACAGATACGCAGTATTTT.

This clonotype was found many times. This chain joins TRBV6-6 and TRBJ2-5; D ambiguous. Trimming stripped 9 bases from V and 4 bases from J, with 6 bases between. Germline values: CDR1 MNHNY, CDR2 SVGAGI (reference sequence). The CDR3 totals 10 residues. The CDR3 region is CASLGETQYF. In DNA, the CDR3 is TGTGCCAGTCTCGGAGAGACCCAGTACTTC.

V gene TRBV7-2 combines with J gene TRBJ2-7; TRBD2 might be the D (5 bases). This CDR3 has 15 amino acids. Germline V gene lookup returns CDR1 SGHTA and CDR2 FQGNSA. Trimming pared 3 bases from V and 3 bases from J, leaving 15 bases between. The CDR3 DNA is TGTGCCAGCAGCTTTATAGGGCGGGCCGGCTACGAGCAGTACTTC. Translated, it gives CASSFIGRAGYEQYF.

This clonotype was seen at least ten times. CDR3 amino acids: CASSPSGTGGPPLHF. The CDR3 coding sequence is TGTGCCAGCAGCCCATCCGGGACAGGGGGACCACCCCTCCACTTT. The chain is built from TRBV7-2 and TRBJ1-6; 11 bases fit TRBD1. Germline CDR1 and CDR2: SGHTA and FQGNSA. V lost 5 bases and J lost 11; bases outside the gene matches: 8. CDR3 length equals 15 residues.

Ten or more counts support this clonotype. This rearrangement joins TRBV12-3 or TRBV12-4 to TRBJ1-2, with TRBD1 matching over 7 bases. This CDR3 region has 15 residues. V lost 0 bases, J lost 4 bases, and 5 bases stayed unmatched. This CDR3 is CASSLASSGGYGYTF. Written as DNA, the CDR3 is TGTGCCAGCAGTTTAGCGTCGTCAGGGGGCTATGGCTACACCTTC.